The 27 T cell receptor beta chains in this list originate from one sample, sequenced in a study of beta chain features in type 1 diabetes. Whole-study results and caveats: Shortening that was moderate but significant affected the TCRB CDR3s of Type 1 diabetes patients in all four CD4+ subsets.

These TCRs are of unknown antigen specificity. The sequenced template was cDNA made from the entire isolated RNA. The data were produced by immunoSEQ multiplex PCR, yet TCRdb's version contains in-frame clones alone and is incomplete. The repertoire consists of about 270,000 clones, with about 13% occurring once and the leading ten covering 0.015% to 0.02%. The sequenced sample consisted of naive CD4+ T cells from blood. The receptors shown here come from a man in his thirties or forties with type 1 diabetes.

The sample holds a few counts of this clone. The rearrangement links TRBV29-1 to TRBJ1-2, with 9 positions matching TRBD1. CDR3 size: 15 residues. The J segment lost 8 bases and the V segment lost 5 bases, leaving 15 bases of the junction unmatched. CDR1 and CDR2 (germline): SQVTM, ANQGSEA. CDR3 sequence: CSVSTGGELVGGYTF. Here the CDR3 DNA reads TGCAGCGTTTCTACAGGGGGCGAGCTCGTCGGCGGCTACACCTTC.

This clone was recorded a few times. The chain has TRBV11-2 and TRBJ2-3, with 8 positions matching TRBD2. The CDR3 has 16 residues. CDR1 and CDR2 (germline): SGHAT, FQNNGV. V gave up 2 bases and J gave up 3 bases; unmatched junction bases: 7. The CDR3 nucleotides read TGTGCCAGCAGCTTACCGGAACTAGCGGTAACAGATACGCAGTATTTT. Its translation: CASSLPELAVTDTQYF.

The CDR3 DNA is TGCGCCAGCAGCCCACGAACAGGGGGCGGCACTGAAGCTTTCTTT. Encoded protein: CASSPRTGGGTEAFF. The V call is TRBV5-1, the J call TRBJ1-1; 9 nucleotides agree with TRBD1. Trimming removed 4 bases from V and 4 bases from J; junction bases left unmatched: 8. Germline V CDR1 and CDR2: SGHRS, YFSETQ. The CDR3 consists of 15 residues. The entire variable domain, with the rest obtained from reference TRBV5-1 and TRBJ1-1, is as follows: KAGVTQTPRYLIKTRGQQVTLSCSPISGHRSVSWYQQTPGQGLQFLFEYFSETQRNKGNFPGRFSGRQFSNSRSEMNVSTLELGDSALYLCASSPRTGGGTEAFFGQGTRLTVV.

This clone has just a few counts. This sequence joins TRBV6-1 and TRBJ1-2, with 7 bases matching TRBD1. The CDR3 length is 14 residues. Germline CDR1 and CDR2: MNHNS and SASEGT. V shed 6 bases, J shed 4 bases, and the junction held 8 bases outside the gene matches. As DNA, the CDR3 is TGTGCCAGCAGGCTTACCCGACAGGGCTATGGCTACACCTTC. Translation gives CASRLTRQGYGYTF.

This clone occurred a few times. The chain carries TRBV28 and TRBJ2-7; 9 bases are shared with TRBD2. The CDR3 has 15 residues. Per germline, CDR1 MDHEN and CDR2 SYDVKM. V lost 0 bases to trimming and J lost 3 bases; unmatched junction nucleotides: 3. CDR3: CASSLWPSGNYEQYF. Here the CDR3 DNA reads TGTGCCAGCAGTTTATGGCCTAGCGGGAACTACGAGCAGTACTTC.

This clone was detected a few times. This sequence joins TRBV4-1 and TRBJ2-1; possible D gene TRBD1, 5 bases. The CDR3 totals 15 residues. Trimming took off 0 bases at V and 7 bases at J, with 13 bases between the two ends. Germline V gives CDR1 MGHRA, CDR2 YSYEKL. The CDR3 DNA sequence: TGCGCCAGCAGCCAAGAAATAGTGGGGCAGAATGAGCAGTTCTTC. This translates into CASSQEIVGQNEQFF.

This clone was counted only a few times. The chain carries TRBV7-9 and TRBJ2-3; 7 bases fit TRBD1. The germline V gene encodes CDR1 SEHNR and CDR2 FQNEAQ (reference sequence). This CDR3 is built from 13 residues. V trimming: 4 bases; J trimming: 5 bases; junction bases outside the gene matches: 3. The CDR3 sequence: CASSSQGRDTQYF. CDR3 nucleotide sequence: TGTGCCAGCAGCTCACAGGGGCGAGATACGCAGTATTTT.

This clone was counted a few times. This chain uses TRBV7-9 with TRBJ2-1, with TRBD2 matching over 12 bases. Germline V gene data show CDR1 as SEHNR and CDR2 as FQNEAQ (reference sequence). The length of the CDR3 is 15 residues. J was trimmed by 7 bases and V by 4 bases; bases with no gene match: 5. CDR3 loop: CASSSTSGRRNEQFF. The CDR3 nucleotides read TGTGCCAGCAGCTCGACTAGCGGGAGAAGGAATGAGCAGTTCTTC. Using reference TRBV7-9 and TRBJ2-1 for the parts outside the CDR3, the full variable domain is DTGVSQNPRHKITKRGQNVTFRCDPISEHNRLYWYRQTLGQGPEFLTYFQNEAQLEKSRLLSDRFSAERPKGSFSTLEIQRTEQGDSAMYLCASSSTSGRRNEQFFGPGTRLTVL.

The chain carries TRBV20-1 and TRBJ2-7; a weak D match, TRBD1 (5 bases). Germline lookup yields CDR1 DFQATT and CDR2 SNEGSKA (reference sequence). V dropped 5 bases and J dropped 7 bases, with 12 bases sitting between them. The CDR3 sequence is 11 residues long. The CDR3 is CSAGRDGEQYF. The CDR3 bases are TGCAGTGCTGGCAGGGATGGAGAGCAGTACTTC.

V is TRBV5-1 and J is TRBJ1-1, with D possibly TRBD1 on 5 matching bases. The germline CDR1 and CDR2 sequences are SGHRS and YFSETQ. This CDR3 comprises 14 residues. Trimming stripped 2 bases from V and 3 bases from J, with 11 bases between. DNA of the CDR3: TGCGCCAGCAGCTTTTCCGGAGGGGACACTGAAGCTTTCTTT. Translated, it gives CASSFSGGDTEAFF.

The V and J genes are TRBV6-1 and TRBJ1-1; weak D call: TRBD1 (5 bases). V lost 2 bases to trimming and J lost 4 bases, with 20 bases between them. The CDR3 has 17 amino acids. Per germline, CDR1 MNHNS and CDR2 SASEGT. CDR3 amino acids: CASSERLVIRGSTEAFF. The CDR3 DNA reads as TGTGCCAGCAGTGAAAGGTTGGTGATCCGGGGGAGCACTGAAGCTTTCTTT.

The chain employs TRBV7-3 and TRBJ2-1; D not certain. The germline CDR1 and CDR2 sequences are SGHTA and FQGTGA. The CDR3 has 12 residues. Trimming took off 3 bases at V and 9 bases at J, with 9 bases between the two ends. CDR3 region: CASSFRDTEQFF. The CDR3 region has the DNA TGTGCCAGCAGCTTTAGAGACACTGAGCAGTTCTTC.

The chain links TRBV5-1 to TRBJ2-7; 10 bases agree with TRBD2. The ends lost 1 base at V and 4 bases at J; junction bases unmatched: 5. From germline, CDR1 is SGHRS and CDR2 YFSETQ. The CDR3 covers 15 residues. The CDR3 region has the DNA TGCGCCAGCAGCTTGCGGACTAGCGGATCTTACGAGCAGTACTTC. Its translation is CASSLRTSGSYEQYF.

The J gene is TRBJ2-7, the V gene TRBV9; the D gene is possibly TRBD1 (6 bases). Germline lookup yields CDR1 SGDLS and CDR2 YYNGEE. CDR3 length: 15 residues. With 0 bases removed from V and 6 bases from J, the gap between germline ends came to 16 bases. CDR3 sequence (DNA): TGTGCCAGCAGCGTAGCAGGTCAGGGGATGAGCGAGCAGTACTTC. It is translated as CASSVAGQGMSEQYF.

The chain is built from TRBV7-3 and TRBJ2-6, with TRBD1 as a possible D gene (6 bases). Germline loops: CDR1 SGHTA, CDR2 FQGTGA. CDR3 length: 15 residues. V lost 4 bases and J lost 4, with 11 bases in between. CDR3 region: CASSSPGTGANVLTF. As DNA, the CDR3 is TGTGCCAGCAGCTCCCCAGGGACAGGGGCCAACGTCCTGACTTTC.

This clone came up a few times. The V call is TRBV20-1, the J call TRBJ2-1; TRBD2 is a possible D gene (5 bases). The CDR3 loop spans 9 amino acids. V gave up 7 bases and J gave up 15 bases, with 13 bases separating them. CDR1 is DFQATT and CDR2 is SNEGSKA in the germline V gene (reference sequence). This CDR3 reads CSVGRGPFF. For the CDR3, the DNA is TGCAGTGTTGGGAGAGGGCCGTTCTTC.

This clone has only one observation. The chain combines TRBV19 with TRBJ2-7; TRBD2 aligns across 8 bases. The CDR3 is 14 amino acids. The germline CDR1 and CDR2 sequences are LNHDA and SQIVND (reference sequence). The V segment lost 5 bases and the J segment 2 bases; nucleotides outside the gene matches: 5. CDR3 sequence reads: CASSQQREPYEQYF. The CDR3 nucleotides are TGTGCCAGTAGTCAGCAGCGGGAGCCCTACGAGCAGTACTTC.

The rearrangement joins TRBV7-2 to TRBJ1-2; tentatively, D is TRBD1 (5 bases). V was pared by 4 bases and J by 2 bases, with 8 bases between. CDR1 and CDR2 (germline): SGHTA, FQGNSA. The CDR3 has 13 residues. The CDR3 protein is CASSSPGNYGYTF. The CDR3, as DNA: TGTGCCAGCAGCTCCCCAGGGAACTATGGCTACACCTTC.

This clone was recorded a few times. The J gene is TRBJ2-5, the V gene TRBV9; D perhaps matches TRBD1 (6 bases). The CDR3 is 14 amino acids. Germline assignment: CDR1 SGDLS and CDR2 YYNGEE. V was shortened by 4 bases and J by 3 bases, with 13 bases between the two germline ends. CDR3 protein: CASSSMGAEETQYF. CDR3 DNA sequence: TGTGCCAGCAGCTCCATGGGGGCGGAAGAGACCCAGTACTTC. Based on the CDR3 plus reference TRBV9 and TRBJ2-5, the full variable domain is DSGVTQTPKHLITATGQRVTLRCSPRSGDLSVYWYQQSLDQGLQFLIQYYNGEERAKGNILERFSAQQFPDLHSELNLSSLELGDSALYFCASSSMGAEETQYFGPGTRLLVL.

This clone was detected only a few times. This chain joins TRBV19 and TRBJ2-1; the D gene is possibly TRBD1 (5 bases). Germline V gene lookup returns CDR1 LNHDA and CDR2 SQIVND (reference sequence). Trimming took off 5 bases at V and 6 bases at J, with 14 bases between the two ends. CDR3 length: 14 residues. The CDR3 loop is CASSPGNRANEQFF. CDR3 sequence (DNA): TGTGCCAGTAGTCCAGGGAATAGGGCCAATGAGCAGTTCTTC. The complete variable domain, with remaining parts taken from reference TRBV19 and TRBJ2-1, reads DGGITQSPKYLFRKEGQNVTLSCEQNLNHDAMYWYRQDPGQGLRLIYYSQIVNDFQKGDIAEGYSVSREKKESFPLTVTSAQKNPTAFYLCASSPGNRANEQFFGPGTRLTVL.

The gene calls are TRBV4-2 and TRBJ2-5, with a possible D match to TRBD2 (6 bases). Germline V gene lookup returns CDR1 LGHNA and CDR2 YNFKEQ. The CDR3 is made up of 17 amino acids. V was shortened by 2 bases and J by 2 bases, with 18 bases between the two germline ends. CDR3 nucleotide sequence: TGTGCCAGCAGCCAAATCCTCGGGAGAGAAGCACAAGAGACCCAGTACTTC. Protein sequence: CASSQILGREAQETQYF.

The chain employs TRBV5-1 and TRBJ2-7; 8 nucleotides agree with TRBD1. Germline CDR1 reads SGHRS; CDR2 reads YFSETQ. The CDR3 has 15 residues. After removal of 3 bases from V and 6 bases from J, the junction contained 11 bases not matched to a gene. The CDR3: CASSSLGGQGVEQYF. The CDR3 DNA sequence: TGCGCCAGCAGCTCTTTAGGAGGACAGGGTGTCGAGCAGTACTTC. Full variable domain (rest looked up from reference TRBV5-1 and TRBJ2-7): KAGVTQTPRYLIKTRGQQVTLSCSPISGHRSVSWYQQTPGQGLQFLFEYFSETQRNKGNFPGRFSGRQFSNSRSEMNVSTLELGDSALYLCASSSLGGQGVEQYFGPGTRLTVT.

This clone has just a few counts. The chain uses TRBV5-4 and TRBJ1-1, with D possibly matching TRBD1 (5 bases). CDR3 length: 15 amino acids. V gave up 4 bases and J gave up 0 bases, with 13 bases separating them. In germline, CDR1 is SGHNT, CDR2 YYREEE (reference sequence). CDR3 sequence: CASSPRGAVNTEAFF. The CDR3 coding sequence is TGTGCCAGCAGCCCCCGCGGGGCGGTGAACACTGAAGCTTTCTTT.

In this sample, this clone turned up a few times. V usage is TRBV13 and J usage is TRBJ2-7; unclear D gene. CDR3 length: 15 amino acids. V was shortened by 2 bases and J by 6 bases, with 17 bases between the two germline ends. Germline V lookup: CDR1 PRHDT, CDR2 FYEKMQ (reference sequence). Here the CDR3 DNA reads TGTGCCAGCAGCTTAAGGCTCGGGTCTCTCGGCGAGCAGTACTTC. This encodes CASSLRLGSLGEQYF.

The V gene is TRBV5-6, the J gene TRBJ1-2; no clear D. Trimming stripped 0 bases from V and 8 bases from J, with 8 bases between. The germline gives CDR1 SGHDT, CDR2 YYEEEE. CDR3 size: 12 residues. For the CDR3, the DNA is TGTGCCAGCAGCTTGGACAATGTCGGCTACACCTTC. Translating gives CASSLDNVGYTF.

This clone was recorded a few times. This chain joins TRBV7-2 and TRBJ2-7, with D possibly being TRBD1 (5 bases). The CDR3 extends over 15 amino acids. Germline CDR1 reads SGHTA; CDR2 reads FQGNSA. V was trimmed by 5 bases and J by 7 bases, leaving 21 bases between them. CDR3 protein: CASSHDRTTFREQYF. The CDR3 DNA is TGTGCCAGCAGCCATGACAGAACGACTTTCAGGGAGCAGTACTTC.

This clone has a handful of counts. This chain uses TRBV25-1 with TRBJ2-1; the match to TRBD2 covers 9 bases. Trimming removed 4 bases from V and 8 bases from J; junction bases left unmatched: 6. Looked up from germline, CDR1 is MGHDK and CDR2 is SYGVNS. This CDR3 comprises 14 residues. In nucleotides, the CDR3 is TGTGCCAGCAGTGGGAGGACTAGCGCAGATGAGCAGTTCTTC. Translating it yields CASSGRTSADEQFF.